This is a list of T cell receptor beta chains from one sample in a study of T cells in narcolepsy. TCRdb's table, derived via immunoSEQ multiplex PCR, lists solely in-frame clones and lacks some. The sample records over 30,000 clones, approximately 85% being singletons. Source material: CD45RA- memory CD4+ T cells from PBMCs. The receptors derive from a human donor with narcolepsy. Both conserved end residues are part of each CDR3. D genes are given only for firm matches. Not every row has a clone size; where given, it reads once, few, many or a size class.

v_call: TRBV29-1; j_call: TRBJ1-1; d_call: TRBD1; clone_size: .; cdr3_nt: TGCAGCGTTGACTGGGACAGAGAAGCTTTCTTT; cdr3_aa: CSVDWDREAFF
v_call: TRBV28; j_call: TRBJ2-1; d_call: TRBD2; clone_size: .; cdr3_nt: TGTGCCAGCAGTTCCCTTAGCGGGGGGGATTACAATGAGCAGTTCTTC; cdr3_aa: CASSSLSGGDYNEQFF
v_call: TRBV4-1; j_call: TRBJ1-3; d_call: .; clone_size: few; cdr3_nt: TGCGCCAGCAGCAAGACGGAGGGCAGGACCGCCGGAAACACCATATATTTT; cdr3_aa: CASSKTEGRTAGNTIYF
v_call: TRBV2; j_call: TRBJ1-2; d_call: .; clone_size: few; cdr3_nt: TGTGCCAGCGGATCGGGGCAGGCGGGCTACACCTTC; cdr3_aa: CASGSGQAGYTF
v_call: TRBV9; j_call: TRBJ2-7; d_call: TRBD1; clone_size: .; cdr3_nt: TGTGCCAGCAGCGTAGCCCCCGGACAGGGCCACGAGCAGTACTTC; cdr3_aa: CASSVAPGQGHEQYF
v_call: TRBV7-2; j_call: TRBJ1-1; d_call: .; clone_size: .; cdr3_nt: TGTGCCAGCAGCTTAGCGGGAGGGGCTGAAGCTTTCTTT; cdr3_aa: CASSLAGGAEAFF
v_call: TRBV7-2; j_call: TRBJ2-7; d_call: TRBD2; clone_size: .; cdr3_nt: TGTGCCAGCAGCCTAGGACTAGCGGGGGCCTACGAGCAGTACTTC; cdr3_aa: CASSLGLAGAYEQYF
v_call: TRBV7-2; j_call: TRBJ1-5; d_call: TRBD1; clone_size: .; cdr3_nt: TGTGCCAGCAGCTTTTCGGACAGGTTTCGCAATCAGCCCCAGCATTTT; cdr3_aa: CASSFSDRFRNQPQHF
v_call: TRBV7-3; j_call: TRBJ2-3; d_call: .; clone_size: .; cdr3_nt: TGTGCCAGCAGCTTAAATCTCCCCCGCGGGGCCACAGATACGCAGTATTTT; cdr3_aa: CASSLNLPRGATDTQYF
v_call: TRBV2; j_call: TRBJ2-1; d_call: .; clone_size: .; cdr3_nt: TGTGCCAGCACCCGGACCTCCTACAATGAGCAGTTCTTC; cdr3_aa: CASTRTSYNEQFF
v_call: TRBV2; j_call: TRBJ2-7; d_call: .; clone_size: .; cdr3_nt: TGTGCCAGCAGTGAAGGTCCTAGCGTGGGCGAGCAGTACTTC; cdr3_aa: CASSEGPSVGEQYF
v_call: TRBV5-6; j_call: TRBJ2-1; d_call: .; clone_size: .; cdr3_nt: TGTGCCAGCAGCTTAGGGCCTTACAATGAGCAGTTCTTC; cdr3_aa: CASSLGPYNEQFF
v_call: TRBV7-2; j_call: TRBJ1-2; d_call: .; clone_size: .; cdr3_nt: TGTGCCAGCAGCTCTCGACAGGAAAGGAATGGCTACACCTTC; cdr3_aa: CASSSRQERNGYTF
v_call: TRBV20-1; j_call: TRBJ1-2; d_call: .; clone_size: few; cdr3_nt: TGCAGTGCTCCTTACAACTATGGCTACACCTTC; cdr3_aa: CSAPYNYGYTF
v_call: TRBV7-2; j_call: TRBJ2-3; d_call: TRBD1; clone_size: .; cdr3_nt: TGTGCCAGCAGCTTAGACCCAGGGGGCGATACACAGTATTTT; cdr3_aa: CASSLDPGGDTQYF
v_call: TRBV7-5; j_call: TRBJ1-4; d_call: .; clone_size: .; cdr3_nt: TGTGCCAGAAGCGCCAGGGACAGGGATCCCACTAATGAAAAACTGTTTTTT; cdr3_aa: CARSARDRDPTNEKLFF
v_call: TRBV5-5; j_call: TRBJ1-1; d_call: TRBD1; clone_size: .; cdr3_nt: TGTGCCAGCAGCTGGACAGGCGCCAACACTGAAGCTTTCTTT; cdr3_aa: CASSWTGANTEAFF
v_call: TRBV7-2; j_call: TRBJ2-1; d_call: .; clone_size: .; cdr3_nt: TGTGCCAGCAGCTTAATGGGGGGCGCGTACAACAATGAGCAGTTCTTC; cdr3_aa: CASSLMGGAYNNEQFF
v_call: TRBV30; j_call: TRBJ2-3; d_call: .; clone_size: .; cdr3_nt: TGTGCCTGGAGTGTGGGCTCAACGGGAGATACGCAGTATTTT; cdr3_aa: CAWSVGSTGDTQYF
v_call: TRBV11-2; j_call: TRBJ1-5; d_call: .; clone_size: .; cdr3_nt: TGTGCCAGCAGCTTAGCCGGACACTACAATCAGCCCCAGCATTTT; cdr3_aa: CASSLAGHYNQPQHF
v_call: TRBV7-2; j_call: TRBJ1-1; d_call: TRBD1; clone_size: .; cdr3_nt: TGTGCCAGCAGCTCTTCGACAGGGATGAACACTGAAGCTTTCTTT; cdr3_aa: CASSSSTGMNTEAFF
v_call: TRBV29-1; j_call: TRBJ1-1; d_call: TRBD1; clone_size: .; cdr3_nt: TGCAGCGCTGCACAGGGGGGGCTCGGGGCTGAAGCTTTCTTT; cdr3_aa: CSAAQGGLGAEAFF
v_call: TRBV10-2; j_call: TRBJ2-7; d_call: .; clone_size: few; cdr3_nt: TGCGCCAGCAAGGCTCACTCCTACGAGCAGTACTTC; cdr3_aa: CASKAHSYEQYF
v_call: TRBV2; j_call: TRBJ1-1; d_call: .; clone_size: .; cdr3_nt: TGTGCCAGCAGCCGACAGAACACTGAAGCTTTCTTT; cdr3_aa: CASSRQNTEAFF
v_call: TRBV19; j_call: TRBJ2-6; d_call: .; clone_size: .; cdr3_nt: TGTGCCAGTAGTATCGCGAGAAGCTCTGGGGCCAACGTCCTGACTTTC; cdr3_aa: CASSIARSSGANVLTF
v_call: TRBV5-8; j_call: TRBJ1-2; d_call: TRBD1; clone_size: .; cdr3_nt: TGTGCCAGCAGCTCACCGGACAGGGCAGGAGGCTACACCTTC; cdr3_aa: CASSSPDRAGGYTF
v_call: TRBV5-1; j_call: TRBJ1-6; d_call: .; clone_size: .; cdr3_nt: TGCGCCAGCAGCTTGGCCGACAGGCAAAATTCACCCCTCCACTTT; cdr3_aa: CASSLADRQNSPLHF
v_call: TRBV11-2; j_call: TRBJ1-1; d_call: TRBD1; clone_size: .; cdr3_nt: TGTGCCAGCAGCGTATCACAGGGGACTGAAGCTTTCTTT; cdr3_aa: CASSVSQGTEAFF
v_call: TRBV4-3; j_call: TRBJ2-3; d_call: TRBD1; clone_size: .; cdr3_nt: TGCGCCAGCACCGGGTTTACAGGGGGTCGCTCAGATACGCAGTATTTT; cdr3_aa: CASTGFTGGRSDTQYF
v_call: TRBV5-6; j_call: TRBJ1-5; d_call: .; clone_size: .; cdr3_nt: TGTGCCAGCAGCGACGGGCGTAGCAATCAGCCCCAGCATTTT; cdr3_aa: CASSDGRSNQPQHF
v_call: TRBV5-4; j_call: TRBJ2-5; d_call: .; clone_size: .; cdr3_nt: TGTGCCAGCACCCTCGAGGGGCCCCAAGAGACCCAGTACTTC; cdr3_aa: CASTLEGPQETQYF
v_call: TRBV19; j_call: TRBJ2-3; d_call: .; clone_size: .; cdr3_nt: TGTGCCAGTAGTATAGAACAGGGTCAAGATACGCAGTATTTT; cdr3_aa: CASSIEQGQDTQYF
v_call: TRBV27; j_call: TRBJ2-1; d_call: TRBD2; clone_size: .; cdr3_nt: TGTGCCAGCAGTTTTGGGACTAGCGGGGGGGCCCTCTACAATGAGCAGTTCTTC; cdr3_aa: CASSFGTSGGALYNEQFF
v_call: TRBV4-3; j_call: TRBJ2-5; d_call: TRBD2; clone_size: .; cdr3_nt: TGCGCCAGCAGCCAAGTGGGGCCGGGGGGGCCCGGCGAGACCCAGTACTTC; cdr3_aa: CASSQVGPGGPGETQYF